A single sample is the source of the 12 T cell receptor beta chains below, sequenced in a study of blood T cell repertoires in COVID-19. Profiling relied on immunoSEQ multiplex PCR, and the TCRdb table lists in-frame clones only, not all of them. The top ten hold approximately 8.3% of the sample, which has some 490,000 clones, about 88% seen once. The sequencing sample was made of PBMCs or T cells enriched from blood (not recorded which). These receptors were collected from a woman in her sixties or seventies who had recovered from COVID-19.

This sequence joins TRBV6-5 and TRBJ2-2; no definite D call. From germline, CDR1 is MNHEY and CDR2 SVGAGI. The CDR3 is 15 amino acids. Trimming removed 6 bases from V and 0 bases from J, with 11 bases in between. This chain's CDR3 is CASSQQIANTGELFF. In DNA form, the CDR3 reads TGTGCCAGCAGCCAACAGATCGCGAACACCGGGGAGCTGTTTTTT.

The V call is TRBV27, the J call TRBJ1-1; D uncertain. Looked up from germline, CDR1 is MNHEY and CDR2 is SMNVEV (reference sequence). Deletions cut 5 bases from V and 5 bases from J, with 15 bases between. The CDR3 contains 14 residues. The CDR3 region has the DNA TGTGCCAGCAGTCCCCAGGTGGGCGGGACTGAAGCTTTCTTT. Translation gives CASSPQVGGTEAFF.

The chain employs TRBV5-1 and TRBJ2-2; D not certain. CDR1 and CDR2 (germline): SGHRS, YFSETQ. The CDR3 loop spans 14 amino acids. The germline V and J ends were trimmed by 0 bases and 2 bases, with 5 bases remaining between them. The chain's CDR3 is CASSLGRNTGELFF. The CDR3 DNA follows: TGCGCCAGCAGCTTGGGGAGAAACACCGGGGAGCTGTTTTTT. The full variable domain, in which reference TRBV5-1 and TRBJ2-2 provide the parts outside the CDR3, is KAGVTQTPRYLIKTRGQQVTLSCSPISGHRSVSWYQQTPGQGLQFLFEYFSETQRNKGNFPGRFSGRQFSNSRSEMNVSTLELGDSALYLCASSLGRNTGELFFGEGSRLTVL.

V gene TRBV4-2 combines with J gene TRBJ1-5, with D possibly TRBD1 on 6 matching bases. Germline CDR1 LGHNA, CDR2 YNFKEQ. Trimming took 3 bases from V and 5 from J, leaving 14 bases between them. The CDR3 totals 15 residues. DNA for the CDR3: TGTGCCAGCAGCCAGAGTCTGGGGGCATATCAGCCCCAGCATTTT. The encoded protein is CASSQSLGAYQPQHF.

The chain couples TRBV10-3 to TRBJ2-3, with 13 bases fitting TRBD2. Germline V gives CDR1 ENHRY, CDR2 SYGVKD. J gave up 5 bases and V 4 bases, and 12 bases lay outside the gene matches. This CDR3 comprises 18 residues. CDR3 amino acids: CAISGGVRTSGGVDTQYF. The CDR3 DNA reads TGTGCCATCAGTGGGGGAGTACGGACTAGCGGGGGTGTAGATACGCAGTATTTT.

The genes are TRBV11-2 and TRBJ1-1; D not certain. Trimming stripped 3 bases from V and 8 bases from J, with 13 bases between. Germline values: CDR1 SGHAT, CDR2 FQNNGV. The CDR3 is made up of 13 amino acids. The CDR3 bases are TGTGCCAGCAGCTTGGTCCAAGCGGAAGAAGCTTTCTTT. Amino acid sequence: CASSLVQAEEAFF.

This chain links TRBV5-1 with TRBJ2-7; 8 nucleotides agree with TRBD2. CDR3 length: 14 residues. V shed 4 bases, J shed 0 bases, and the junction held 3 bases outside the gene matches. The germline CDR1 and CDR2 sequences are SGHRS and YFSETQ. Here the CDR3 DNA reads TGCGCCAGCAGCCGCGGGGGGAGCTCCTACGAGCAGTACTTC. It encodes CASSRGGSSYEQYF.

This chain links TRBV7-9 with TRBJ2-3, with no clear D. The V and J ends lost 2 bases and 2 bases respectively, with 8 bases between them. Germline CDR1 SEHNR, CDR2 FQNEAQ (reference sequence). The CDR3 runs 14 residues. The CDR3 protein is CASSLTTTTDTQYF. The CDR3, as DNA: TGTGCCAGCAGCTTAACTACCACCACAGATACGCAGTATTTT.

The chain combines TRBV6-5 with TRBJ1-1; D gene uncertain. V dropped 5 bases and J dropped 1 base, with 5 bases sitting between them. Germline CDR1 is MNHEY and CDR2 is SVGAGI. The CDR3 covers 12 residues. The CDR3 bases are TGTGCCAGCAGTCCTTGGAACACTGAAGCTTTCTTT. This gives the protein CASSPWNTEAFF.

This sequence joins TRBV4-2 and TRBJ2-1, with D perhaps TRBD1 (5 bases). Germline V CDR1 and CDR2: LGHNA, YNFKEQ. The CDR3 spans 15 residues. The V end lost 1 base, the J end lost 5 bases, and 12 bases lay between the germline ends. The CDR3 nucleotides read TGTGCCAGCAGCCAAGTCACAGGCCAGGACAATGAGCAGTTCTTC. It yields the protein CASSQVTGQDNEQFF.

The chain carries TRBV18 and TRBJ2-5, with a tentative D call TRBD2 (6 bases). Trimming left V 1 base short and J 5 bases short, with 11 bases between. This CDR3 is 14 amino acids long. Germline CDR1 KGHSH, CDR2 LQKENI. The CDR3 sequence: CASSPRPSVETQYF. Here the CDR3 DNA reads TGTGCCAGCTCACCACGTCCTAGCGTGGAGACCCAGTACTTC. The full variable domain, completed using reference TRBV18 and TRBJ2-5, is NAGVMQNPRHLVRRRGQEARLRCSPMKGHSHVYWYRQLPEEGLKFMVYLQKENIIDESGMPKERFSAEFPKEGPSILRIQQVVRGDSAAYFCASSPRPSVETQYFGPGTRLLVL.

The chain joins TRBV12-1 to TRBJ1-5. TRBV12-1 is tagged as a pseudogene. The CDR3 runs 12 residues. CDR3 nucleotide sequence: TGTGCCAGCAGCCTAGTTATAAAGCCCCAGCATTTT. It yields the protein CASSLVIKPQHF.